The 16 T cell receptor beta chains below all came from one sample that was sequenced in a study of blood T cell repertoires in COVID-19. TCRdb's table, derived via immunoSEQ multiplex PCR, lists solely in-frame clones and lacks some. Here the sample spans tens of thousands of clones, roughly 80% being singletons. Sequencing was performed on peripheral blood. Receptors originate from a human donor in a cohort sampled during active COVID-19.

This chain uses TRBV9 with TRBJ1-3, with D unclear. CDR1 SGDLS and CDR2 YYNGEE come from the germline V gene. This CDR3 spans 15 amino acids. V lost 0 bases to trimming and J lost 2 bases, with 9 bases between them. This CDR3 is CASSVEAEPGNTIYF. In DNA, the CDR3 is TGTGCCAGCAGCGTAGAAGCGGAACCTGGAAACACCATATATTTT.

The rearrangement uses TRBV15 and TRBJ1-6, with D uncertain. Germline assignment: CDR1 LNHNV and CDR2 YYDKDF (reference sequence). V was clipped by 3 bases and J by 9 bases, with 18 bases between them. CDR3 length equals 16 residues. CDR3 sequence (DNA): TGTGCCACCAGCAGGGGGAGGGATCGGATTGGTTCACCCCTCCACTTT. This encodes CATSRGRDRIGSPLHF.

This chain connects TRBV5-6 to TRBJ1-2, with D tentatively TRBD1 (6 bases). CDR1 and CDR2 from the germline V gene are SGHDT and YYEEEE. The CDR3 has 13 residues. Trimming removed 4 bases at V and 2 bases at J, with 9 bases between. CDR3 region: CASSPGQNYGYTF. Written as DNA, the CDR3 is TGTGCCAGCAGCCCGGGACAAAACTATGGCTACACCTTC. Complete variable domain (other parts from reference TRBV5-6 and TRBJ1-2): DAGVTQSPTHLIKTRGQQVTLRCSPKSGHDTVSWYQQALGQGPQFIFQYYEEEERQRGNFPDRFSGHQFPNYSSELNVNALLLGDSALYLCASSPGQNYGYTFGSGTRLTVV.

V and J are TRBV7-2 and TRBJ2-7; 9 positions match TRBD2. The V segment lost 1 base and the J segment 2 bases; nucleotides outside the gene matches: 6. CDR1 is SGHTA and CDR2 is FQGNSA in the germline V gene. This CDR3 is 16 amino acids long. CDR3 amino acids: CASSLVSSGGPYEQYF. For the CDR3, the DNA is TGTGCCAGCAGCTTAGTAAGTAGCGGGGGACCCTACGAGCAGTACTTC.

This rearrangement joins TRBV19 to TRBJ1-4; perhaps TRBD1 as D (6 bases). V was shortened by 2 bases and J by 4 bases, with 11 bases between the two germline ends. CDR1 is LNHDA, CDR2 SQIVND, per germline (reference sequence). The CDR3 covers 15 residues. The CDR3, as DNA: TGTGCCAGTAGTATAAGCAGGGGTCATAATGAAAAACTGTTTTTT. It specifies CASSISRGHNEKLFF.

The chain carries TRBV9 and TRBJ2-7; D is undetermined. The CDR3 loop spans 15 amino acids. Per germline, CDR1 SGDLS and CDR2 YYNGEE. Trimming left V 5 bases short and J 0 bases short, with 15 bases between. The CDR3 loop is CASSLTDSYSYEQYF. CDR3 bases: TGTGCCAGCAGTCTTACTGACTCGTACTCCTACGAGCAGTACTTC.

This clone was detected once. The chain joins TRBV27 to TRBJ1-2; 7 bases are a match to TRBD1. Germline lookup yields CDR1 MNHEY and CDR2 SMNVEV (reference sequence). The CDR3 runs to 16 residues. V trimming: 4 bases; J trimming: 3 bases; junction bases outside the gene matches: 11. The CDR3 DNA reads as TGTGCCAGCAGTTCCGTACTAGACAGGGTGCACTATGGCTACACCTTC. Amino acid sequence: CASSSVLDRVHYGYTF.

This rearrangement joins TRBV30 to TRBJ2-6, with 7 bases fitting TRBD2. V trimming: 1 base; J trimming: 0 bases; junction bases outside the gene matches: 15. The germline V gene encodes CDR1 GTSNPN and CDR2 SVGIG (reference sequence). This CDR3 comprises 20 residues. The CDR3 loop is CAWSGGKASGFSSGANVLTF. DNA of the CDR3: TGTGCCTGGAGTGGAGGAAAGGCTAGCGGCTTTTCCTCTGGGGCCAACGTCCTGACTTTC. Using reference TRBV30 and TRBJ2-6 for the parts outside the CDR3, the full variable domain is SQTIHQWPATLVQPVGSPLSLECTVEGTSNPNLYWYRQAAGRGLQLLFYSVGIGQISSEVPQNLSASRPQDRQFILSSKKLLLSDSGFYLCAWSGGKASGFSSGANVLTFGAGSRLTVL.

The chain joins TRBV2 to TRBJ2-7, with 8 bases that match TRBD1. This CDR3 is built from 14 residues. Germline CDR1 and CDR2: SNHLY and FYNNEI. The ends lost 6 bases at V and 8 bases at J; junction bases unmatched: 12. The CDR3 region is CASRDRTGSAQQYF. The CDR3 bases are TGTGCCAGCAGGGACCGGACAGGGAGTGCCCAGCAGTACTTC.

V usage is TRBV10-3 and J usage is TRBJ2-7; 7 bases are a match to TRBD2. Looked up from germline, CDR1 is ENHRY and CDR2 is SYGVKD. V shed 3 bases and J 5 bases; nucleotides not matched to a gene: 13. The CDR3 extends over 16 amino acids. The CDR3 nucleotides are TGTGCCATCAGTGACTCGGGAGGCTACAAAGCTGACGAGCAGTACTTC. It is translated as CAISDSGGYKADEQYF.

This sequence joins TRBV27 and TRBJ1-1; 7 nucleotides match TRBD1. This CDR3 spans 15 amino acids. V lost 6 bases, J lost 3 bases, and 10 bases stayed unmatched. Germline lookup yields CDR1 MNHEY and CDR2 SMNVEV (reference sequence). The CDR3 sequence is CASRHNRGYDTEAFF. CDR3 nucleotide sequence: TGTGCCAGCAGGCACAACAGGGGTTACGACACTGAAGCTTTCTTT.

Concerning this clone itself: At one boundary the junction diverges from the germline segment, which might be a read error. The V and J genes are TRBV7-2 and TRBJ1-1, with D hard to call. The length of the CDR3 is 10 residues. CDR1 and CDR2 (germline): SGHTA, FQGNSA. In DNA, the CDR3 is TGTGCCAGCAGCTCAACGAGAATTTACTTT. Its translation is CASSSTRIYF. Filled out from reference TRBV7-2 and TRBJ1-1, the complete variable domain reads GAGVSQSPSNKVTEKGKDVELRCDPISGHTALYWYRQSLGQGLEFLIYFQGNSAPDKSGLPSDRFSAERTGGSVSTLTIQRTQQEDSAVYLCASSSTRIYFGQGTRLTVV.

The chain uses TRBV2 and TRBJ2-7; D is unclear. In germline, CDR1 is SNHLY, CDR2 FYNNEI. This CDR3 is 10 amino acids long. V gave up 5 bases and J gave up 9 bases, with 8 bases separating them. CDR3 nucleotide sequence: TGTGCCAGCAGTCAGGCCGGGCAGTACTTC. Translating gives CASSQAGQYF.

The chain recombines TRBV4-2 with TRBJ2-1; 10 nucleotides match TRBD2. V lost 3 bases to trimming and J lost 10 bases; unmatched junction nucleotides: 9. The CDR3 runs to 15 residues. Germline V CDR1 and CDR2: LGHNA, YNFKEQ. In DNA, the CDR3 is TGTGCCAGCAGCCAGGACCTAGCGGGAGTAAGCGAGCAGTTCTTC. It codes for CASSQDLAGVSEQFF.

The chain combines TRBV28 with TRBJ1-5, with 10 nucleotides matching TRBD1. Germline CDR1 is MDHEN and CDR2 is SYDVKM. Trimming cost V 8 bases and J 2 bases; bases outside gene matches: 9. The CDR3 loop spans 16 amino acids. CDR3 loop: CASRPSGTGGNQPQHF. The CDR3 DNA is TGTGCCAGCCGACCATCCGGGACAGGGGGCAATCAGCCCCAGCATTTT. Full variable domain (remainder filled in from reference TRBV28 and TRBJ1-5): DVKVTQSSRYLVKRTGEKVFLECVQDMDHENMFWYRQDPGLGLRLIYFSYDVKMKEKGDIPEGYSVSREKKERFSLILESASTNQTSMYLCASRPSGTGGNQPQHFGDGTRLSIL.

The chain employs TRBV28 and TRBJ1-3, with 7 bases lining up with TRBD1. Germline-derived CDR1 and CDR2 are MDHEN and SYDVKM. V dropped 7 bases and J dropped 0; count of bases not matched to a gene: 6. This CDR3 spans 15 amino acids. DNA of the CDR3: TGTGCCAGCACCTCAGGGACAGCCTCTGGAAACACCATATATTTT. Protein: CASTSGTASGNTIYF.